Listed here are 11 T cell receptor beta chains from one sample, sequenced in a study of tumor-infiltrating lymphocytes in primary liver carcinoma. Blood RNA came from unsorted whole blood; germline DNA was also extracted. Total RNA (around 500 ng) served as template for TCR beta cDNA synthesis primed by a constant-region primer. Three nested multiplex PCR rounds of slightly modified ARM-PCR generated TCR beta libraries. PCR rounds one and two used TRBV1-TRBV30 forward primers with a C-beta reverse primer for 10 cycles each. TCRdb redid the calling of the multiplex PCR reads with MiXCR, one entry per CDR3 protein. The sample contains around 170,000 distinct CDR3 sequences, 50% to 75% of which appear only once. Sequencing input: peripheral blood. These TCRs come from a middle-aged man with primary liver carcinoma and hepatitis B virus infection.

This clonotype was seen a handful of times. This may be a read error: a much more frequent sequence differs by one nucleotide. The chain combines TRBV11-2 with TRBJ2-2; TRBD1 aligns across 11 bases. Germline-derived CDR1 and CDR2 are SGHAT and FQNNGV. The CDR3 length is 16 residues. Losses at the gene ends were 5 bases for V and 6 bases for J; bases not matched to a gene: 8. CDR3 in amino acids: CASSIGQGAQAGELFF. For the CDR3, the DNA is TGTGCCAGCAGCATCGGACAGGGGGCGCAGGCCGGGGAGCTGTTTTTT.

This chain connects TRBV12-3 or TRBV12-4 to TRBJ2-3; 12 nucleotides line up with TRBD2. Trimming removed 5 bases from V and 6 bases from J; junction bases left unmatched: 9. CDR3 length: 16 amino acids. CDR3 nucleotide sequence: TGTGCCAGCAGTCCCCGACTAGCGGGAGAGTACGATACGCAGTATTTT. It specifies CASSPRLAGEYDTQYF.

To note about this clonotype: Sequence at one end of the junction differs from germline and may be a read error. The J gene is TRBJ2-7, the V gene TRBV12-3 or TRBV12-4; 8 bases map to TRBD2. The CDR3 totals 14 residues. The chain's CDR3 is CASSYRGGSYDQYF. In nucleotides, the CDR3 is TGTGCCAGCAGTTACCGGGGGGGTTCCTACGATCAGTACTTC.

This clonotype was seen more than once but under ten times. The chain links TRBV6-5 to TRBJ2-2; D is unresolved. The ends were cut back, 11 bases at V and 2 bases at J, with 12 bases in the middle. Germline CDR1 reads MNHEY; CDR2 reads SVGAGI. This CDR3 comprises 13 residues. The DNA for the CDR3 is TGTGCCGCCAAGGGCCCCAACACCGGGGAGCTGTTTTTT. This codes for CAAKGPNTGELFF.

Ten or more counts support this clonotype. The chain is built from TRBV11-2 and TRBJ2-2; D unresolved. The V and J ends lost 4 bases and 9 bases respectively, with 12 bases between them. Germline CDR1 reads SGHAT; CDR2 reads FQNNGV. This CDR3 is built from 13 residues. The CDR3, as DNA: TGTGCCAGCAGCTCGGGTCTTACCTGGGAGCTGTTTTTT. Protein product: CASSSGLTWELFF.

Concerning this clonotype: A read error is likely, as this CDR3 ends without the conserved phenylalanine or tryptophan. The V and J genes are TRBV29-1 and TRBJ2-7; 9 nucleotides match TRBD1. Germline V gene data show CDR1 as SQVTM and CDR2 as ANQGSEA. This CDR3 has 12 residues. J lost 8 bases, V lost 7 bases, and 9 bases had no gene match. The CDR3 DNA sequence: TGCAGCGCGGGACAGGGTGAATACCAGCAGTACTTA. Translating it yields CSAGQGEYQQYL.

The rearrangement uses TRBV10-3 and TRBJ2-5; maybe TRBD2 (5 bases). There are 15 residues in the CDR3. Germline lookup yields CDR1 ENHRY and CDR2 SYGVKD. With 4 bases removed from V and 2 bases from J, the gap between germline ends came to 14 bases. For the CDR3, the DNA is TGTGCCATCAGTGCCCAGGAGGTGGTTCAAGAGACCCAGTACTTC. The encoded protein is CAISAQEVVQETQYF.

Concerning this clonotype itself: A junction end diverges from the germline sequence, so it may reflect a read error. V and J are TRBV5-6 and TRBJ1-1; D possibly corresponds to TRBD1 (6 bases). Germline values: CDR1 SGHDT, CDR2 YYEEEE. This CDR3 is built from 13 residues. CDR3 amino acids: CASTEGWDTEALF. In DNA form, the CDR3 reads TGTGCCAGCACGGAGGGATGGGACACTGAAGCTTTATTT.

The rearrangement links TRBV5-1 to TRBJ2-2; D remains ambiguous. The V end lost 2 bases, the J end lost 6 bases, and 8 bases lay between the germline ends. The CDR3 has 13 amino acids. Germline CDR1 SGHRS, CDR2 YFSETQ. Written as DNA, the CDR3 is TGCGCCAGCAGCTTACAAGGGTCCGGGGAGCTGTTTTTT. This encodes CASSLQGSGELFF.

About this clonotype itself: A junction end diverges from the germline sequence, so it may reflect a read error. The V call is TRBV11-2, the J call TRBJ2-1, with no clear D. The germline CDR1 and CDR2 sequences are SGHAT and FQNNGV. This CDR3 is 14 amino acids long. CDR3 region: CASSLGSSYDEQFF. In nucleotides, the CDR3 is TGTGCCAGCAGCTTGGGCTCGTCCTACGATGAGCAGTTCTTC.

This clonotype appeared a single time. A clone one base away is much larger, so this may be a read error. The rearrangement uses TRBV29-1 and TRBJ2-2; D might be TRBD2 (6 bases). The germline V gene has CDR1 SQVTM and CDR2 ANQGSEA. The CDR3 has 14 amino acids. The CDR3 DNA follows: TGCAACGTTGGGGGGACCGATTGGTCCGGGGAGCTGTTTTTT. Amino acid sequence: CNVGGTDWSGELFF.